This T cell receptor (beta chain) came from a study of cytomegalovirus exposure and HLA in healthy donors. Study-level points and caveats: Exclusion as indistinguishable affected some V segments, including TRBV6-2 and TRBV6-3. It was likely that a cluster of highly shared sequence variants was a sequencing artifact. Previously analyzed data showed that most TCR beta V segments were productive at a frequency of about 90% or about 30%. Later, an analysis found that common viral pathogens appeared to be linked with several of the most significant clusters.

Germline loops: CDR1 MNHNS, CDR2 SASEGT. V was pared by 1 base and J by 7 bases, with 8 bases between. The CDR3 is 13 amino acids. It was with 60 Vbeta and 13 Jbeta primers that the PCR ran. TCRdb keeps only in-frame clones here, not all; method: immunoSEQ multiplex PCR. The sample includes under 300,000 clones, about 80% seen only once; the top ten take around 8.6%. About this clone: Its cognate antigen is unknown.

This receptor was taken from a woman aged 55-69 years in good health and CMV-seropositive. Sequenced input: PBMCs. The V call is TRBV6-1, the J call TRBJ1-5; TRBD1 is a possible D gene (5 bases). In DNA, the CDR3 is TGTGCCAGCAGTGAAGGGGCAGGGCAGCCCCAGCATTTT. Translated, it gives CASSEGAGQPQHF.